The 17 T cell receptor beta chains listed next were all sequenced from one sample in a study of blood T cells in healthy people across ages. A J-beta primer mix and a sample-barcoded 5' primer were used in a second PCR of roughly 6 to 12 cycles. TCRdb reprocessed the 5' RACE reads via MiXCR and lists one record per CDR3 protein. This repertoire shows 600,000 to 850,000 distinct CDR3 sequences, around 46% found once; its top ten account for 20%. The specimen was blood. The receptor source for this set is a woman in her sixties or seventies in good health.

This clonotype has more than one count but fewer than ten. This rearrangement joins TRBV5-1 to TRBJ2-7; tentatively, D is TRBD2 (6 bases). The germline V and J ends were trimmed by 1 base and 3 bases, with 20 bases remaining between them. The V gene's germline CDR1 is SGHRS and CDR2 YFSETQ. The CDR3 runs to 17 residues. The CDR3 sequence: CASSLSRRDGVDYEQYF. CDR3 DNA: TGCGCCAGCAGCTTGAGTAGGCGGGACGGAGTAGACTACGAGCAGTACTTC.

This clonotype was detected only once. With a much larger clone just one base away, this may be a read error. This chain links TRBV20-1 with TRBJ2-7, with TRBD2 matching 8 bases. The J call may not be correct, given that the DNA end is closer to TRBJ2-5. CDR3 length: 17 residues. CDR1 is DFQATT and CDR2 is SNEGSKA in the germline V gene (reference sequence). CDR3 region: CSATDWELAEDVGTQYF. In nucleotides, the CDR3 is TGCAGTGCTACCGACTGGGAACTAGCGGAAGATGTGGGGACCCAGTACTTC.

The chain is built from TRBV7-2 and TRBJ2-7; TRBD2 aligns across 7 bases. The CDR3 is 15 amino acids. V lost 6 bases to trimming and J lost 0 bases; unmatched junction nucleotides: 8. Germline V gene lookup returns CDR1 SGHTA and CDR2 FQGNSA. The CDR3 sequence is CASSPIAGSSYEQYF. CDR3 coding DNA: TGTGCCAGCAGTCCGATAGCGGGCAGCTCCTACGAGCAGTACTTC.

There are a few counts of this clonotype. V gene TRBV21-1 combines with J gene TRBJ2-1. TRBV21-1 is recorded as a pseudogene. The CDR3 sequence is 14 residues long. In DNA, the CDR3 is TGTGCCAGCTCTGGCGGTGGCTCCTACAATGAGCAGTTCTTC. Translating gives CASSGGGSYNEQFF.

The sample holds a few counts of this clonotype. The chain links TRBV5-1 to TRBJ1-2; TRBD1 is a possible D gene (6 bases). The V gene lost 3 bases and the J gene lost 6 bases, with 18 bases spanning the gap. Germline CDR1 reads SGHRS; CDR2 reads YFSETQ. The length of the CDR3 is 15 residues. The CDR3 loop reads CASSSSGTKGDGYTF. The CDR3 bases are TGCGCCAGCAGCTCCTCCGGGACAAAGGGAGATGGCTACACCTTC.

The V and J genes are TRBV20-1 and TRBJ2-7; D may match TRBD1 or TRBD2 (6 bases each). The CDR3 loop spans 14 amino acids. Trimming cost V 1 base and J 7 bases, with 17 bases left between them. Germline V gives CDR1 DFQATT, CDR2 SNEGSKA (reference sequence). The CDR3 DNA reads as TGCAGTGCTAGAGCGGGGGCCCCGCCTCATGAGCAGTACTTC. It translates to CSARAGAPPHEQYF.

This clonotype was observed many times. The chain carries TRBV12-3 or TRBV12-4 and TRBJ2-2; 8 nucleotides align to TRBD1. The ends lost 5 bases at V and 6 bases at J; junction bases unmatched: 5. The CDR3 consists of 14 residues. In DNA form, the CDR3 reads TGTGCCAGCAGTCCCAGGGGGCAGGCCGGGGAGCTGTTTTTT. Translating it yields CASSPRGQAGELFF.

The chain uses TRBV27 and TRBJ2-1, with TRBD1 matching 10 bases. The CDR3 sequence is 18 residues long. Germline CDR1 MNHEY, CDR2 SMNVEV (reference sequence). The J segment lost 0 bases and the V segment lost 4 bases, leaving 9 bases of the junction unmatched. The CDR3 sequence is CASSSRGQGRASYNEQFF. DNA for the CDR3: TGTGCCAGCAGTTCCCGGGGACAGGGGAGGGCCTCCTACAATGAGCAGTTCTTC.

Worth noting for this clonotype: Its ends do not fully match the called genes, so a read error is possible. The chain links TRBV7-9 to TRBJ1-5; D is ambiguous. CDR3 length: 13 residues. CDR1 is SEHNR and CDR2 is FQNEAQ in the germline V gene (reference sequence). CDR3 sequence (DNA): TGTGCCGGCAGCTTGTCCGCGGGTCAGCCCCAGCATTTT. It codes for CAGSLSAGQPQHF.

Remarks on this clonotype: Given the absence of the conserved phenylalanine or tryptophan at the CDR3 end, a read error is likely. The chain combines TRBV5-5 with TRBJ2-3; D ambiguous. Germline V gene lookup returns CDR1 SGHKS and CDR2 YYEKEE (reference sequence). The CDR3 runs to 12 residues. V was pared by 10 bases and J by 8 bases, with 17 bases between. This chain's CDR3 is CAVGRQTATQYS. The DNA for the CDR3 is TGTGCCGTAGGGCGGCAGACGGCTACGCAGTATTCT.

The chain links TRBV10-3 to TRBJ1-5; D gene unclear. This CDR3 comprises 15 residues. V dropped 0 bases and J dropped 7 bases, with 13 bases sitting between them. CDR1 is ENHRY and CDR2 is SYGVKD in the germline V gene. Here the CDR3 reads CAISESGRSQQPQHF. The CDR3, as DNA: TGTGCCATCAGTGAGTCAGGGCGCTCCCAACAGCCCCAGCATTTT.

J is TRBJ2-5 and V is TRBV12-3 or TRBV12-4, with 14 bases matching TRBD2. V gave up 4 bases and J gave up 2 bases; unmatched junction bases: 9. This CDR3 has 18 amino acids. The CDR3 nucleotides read TGTGCCAGCAGTTCACCGGGACTAGCGGGAGTTGGGCAAGAGACCCAGTACTTC. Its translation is CASSSPGLAGVGQETQYF.

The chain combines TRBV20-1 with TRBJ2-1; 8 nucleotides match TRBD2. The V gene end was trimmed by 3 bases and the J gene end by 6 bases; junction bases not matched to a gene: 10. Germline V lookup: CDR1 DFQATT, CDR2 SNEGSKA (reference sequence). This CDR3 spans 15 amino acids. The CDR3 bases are TGCAGTGCTAGGGGAGTACTAGCGGAACCCAATGAGCAGTTCTTC. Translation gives CSARGVLAEPNEQFF.

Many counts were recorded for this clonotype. The CDR3 coding sequence is TGTGCCATCAGTGAGTCGAAGGGTTCTGGTGGCTACACCTTC. Translated: CAISESKGSGGYTF. The chain combines TRBV10-3 with TRBJ1-2; D is uncertain. Between the trimmed V and J ends, which lost 0 bases and 7 bases, there was a span of 12 bases. From germline, CDR1 is ENHRY and CDR2 SYGVKD. CDR3 length: 14 amino acids.

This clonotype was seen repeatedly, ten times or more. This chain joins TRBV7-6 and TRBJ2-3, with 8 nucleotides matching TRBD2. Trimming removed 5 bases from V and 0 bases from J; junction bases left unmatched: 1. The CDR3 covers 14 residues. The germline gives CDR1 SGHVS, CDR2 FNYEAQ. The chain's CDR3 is CASSQRGSTDTQYF. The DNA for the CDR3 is TGTGCCAGCAGCCAGCGGGGGAGCACAGATACGCAGTATTTT.

The CDR3 loop reads CASSLIRGGSTADTQYF. CDR3 coding DNA: TGCGCCAGCAGCTTGATACGCGGGGGGTCGACCGCAGATACGCAGTATTTT. The chain joins TRBV5-1 to TRBJ2-3, with 8 bases fitting TRBD2. CDR3 length equals 17 residues. With V trimmed by 1 base and J by 4 bases, 11 bases remained unmatched. Germline CDR1 SGHRS, CDR2 YFSETQ.

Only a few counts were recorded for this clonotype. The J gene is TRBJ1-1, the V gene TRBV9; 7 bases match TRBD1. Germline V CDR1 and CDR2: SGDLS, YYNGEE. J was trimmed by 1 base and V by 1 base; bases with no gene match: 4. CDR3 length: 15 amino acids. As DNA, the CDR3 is TGTGCCAGCAGCGTACAGGGACAGCAGAACACTGAAGCTTTCTTT. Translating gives CASSVQGQQNTEAFF.